This record looks at one T cell receptor beta chain sequence and its context. The target antigen is unknown. Profiling of TCR beta VDJ combinations and CDR3 sequences used genomic DNA as template. TCRdb independently ran MiXCR on the reads; one entry per CDR3 protein. The sample lists about 110,000 distinct CDR3 sequences; 51% were seen once. The data belong to a study of CD8+CD57+ T cells in acquired aplastic anemia. Study-wide background: DNA from sorted CD4+ and CD8+ cells averaged 3.2 ug.

The CDR3 is 15 amino acids. J was trimmed by 2 bases and V by 3 bases; bases with no gene match: 5. Germline V lookup: CDR1 SGDLS, CDR2 YYNGEE. General study points: CD8+ Simpson's diversity showed no significant patient-control difference. Found in both controls and patients were twenty-nine CD8+ CDR3 sequences.

The genes are TRBV9 and TRBJ1-2, with 9 bases identical to TRBD1. Source material: sorted CD4+, CD8+, or CD8+CD57+ T cells (not recorded which) from PBMCs. The sequence came from a human donor in good health, serving as a control. CDR3 loop: CASSAGGQGNYGYTF. CDR3 nucleotide sequence: TGTGCCAGCAGCGCTGGAGGACAGGGGAACTATGGCTACACCTTC. The full variable domain, completed using reference TRBV9 and TRBJ1-2, is DSGVTQTPKHLITATGQRVTLRCSPRSGDLSVYWYQQSLDQGLQFLIQYYNGEERAKGNILERFSAQQFPDLHSELNLSSLELGDSALYFCASSAGGQGNYGYTFGSGTRLTVV.